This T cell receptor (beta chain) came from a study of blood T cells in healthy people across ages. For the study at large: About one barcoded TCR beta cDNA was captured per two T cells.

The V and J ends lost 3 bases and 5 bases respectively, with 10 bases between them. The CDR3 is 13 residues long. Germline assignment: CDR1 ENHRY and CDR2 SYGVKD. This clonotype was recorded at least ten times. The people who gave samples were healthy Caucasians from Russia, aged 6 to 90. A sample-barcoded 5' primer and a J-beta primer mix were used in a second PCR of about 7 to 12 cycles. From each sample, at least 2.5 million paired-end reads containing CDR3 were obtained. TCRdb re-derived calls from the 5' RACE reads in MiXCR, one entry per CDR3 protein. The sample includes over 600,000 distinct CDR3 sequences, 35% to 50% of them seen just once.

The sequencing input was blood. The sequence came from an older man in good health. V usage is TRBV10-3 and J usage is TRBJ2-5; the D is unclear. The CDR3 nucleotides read TGTGCCATCAGTGATAGAGCATTGGAGACCCAGTACTTC. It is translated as CAISDRALETQYF.